This TCR beta chain was captured in a study of beta chain features in type 1 diabetes. Study observations and caveats: Insertion counts at VDJ junctions were lower in type 1 diabetes patients, who also showed more deletions there.

CDR3 length: 15 amino acids. With 4 bases clipped from V and 6 bases from J, the junction kept 7 bases outside the gene matches. CDR1 and CDR2 (germline): SGHTA, FQGTGA. This clone was detected only a few times. What it binds is unknown. Sequenced material consisted of expressed TCRB transcripts (all of the isolated RNA was reverse transcribed). TCRdb's table, derived via immunoSEQ multiplex PCR, lists solely in-frame clones and lacks some. The sample lists 300,000 to 450,000 clones; roughly 12% were seen once. Sequencing input: naive CD4+ T cells from blood. The rearrangement uses TRBV7-3 and TRBJ2-2; 8 bases fit TRBD1. This receptor was taken from a man aged 18 to 30 in good health. CDR3 amino acids: CASSSRRTGSGELFF. The CDR3 DNA follows: TGTGCCAGCAGCTCTCGACGGACAGGGTCCGGGGAGCTGTTTTTT.